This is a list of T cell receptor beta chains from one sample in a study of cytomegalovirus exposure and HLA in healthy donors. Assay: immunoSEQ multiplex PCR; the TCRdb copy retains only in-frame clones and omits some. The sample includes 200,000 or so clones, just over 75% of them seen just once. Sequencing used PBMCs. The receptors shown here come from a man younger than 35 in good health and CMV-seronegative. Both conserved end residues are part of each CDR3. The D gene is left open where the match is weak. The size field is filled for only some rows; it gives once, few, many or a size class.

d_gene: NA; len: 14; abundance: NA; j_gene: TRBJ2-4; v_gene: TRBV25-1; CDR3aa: CASPDRPRQNIQYF; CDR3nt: TGTGCCAGTCCAGACAGGCCGCGGCAAAACATTCAGTACTTC
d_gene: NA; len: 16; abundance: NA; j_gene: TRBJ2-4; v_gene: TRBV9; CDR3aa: CASSLQGTLAKNIQYF; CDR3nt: TGTGCCAGCAGCCTACAGGGAACACTAGCCAAAAACATTCAGTACTTC
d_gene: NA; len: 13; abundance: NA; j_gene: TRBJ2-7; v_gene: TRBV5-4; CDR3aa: CASSSGFQDEQYF; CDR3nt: TGTGCCAGCAGCTCAGGGTTCCAGGACGAGCAGTACTTC
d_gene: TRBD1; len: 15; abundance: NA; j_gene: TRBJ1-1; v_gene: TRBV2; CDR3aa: CASSDGQGANTEAFF; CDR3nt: TGTGCCAGCAGTGATGGACAGGGGGCCAACACTGAAGCTTTCTTT
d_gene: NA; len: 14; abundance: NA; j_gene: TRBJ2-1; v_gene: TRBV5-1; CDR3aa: CASSKSGGYNEQFF; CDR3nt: TGCGCCAGCAGCAAAAGCGGCGGGTACAATGAGCAGTTCTTC
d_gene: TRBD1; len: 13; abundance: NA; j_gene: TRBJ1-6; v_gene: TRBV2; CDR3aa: CASSGQVNSPLHF; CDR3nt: TGTGCCAGCAGCGGACAGGTTAATTCACCCCTCCACTTT
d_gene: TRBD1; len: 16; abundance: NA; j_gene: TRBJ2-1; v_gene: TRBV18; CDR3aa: CASSPATGGIYNEQFF; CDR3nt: TGTGCCAGCTCACCAGCGACAGGGGGGATTTACAATGAGCAGTTCTTC
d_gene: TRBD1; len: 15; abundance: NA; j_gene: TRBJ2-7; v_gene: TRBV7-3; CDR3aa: CASSYWGQAPYEQYF; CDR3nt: TGTGCCAGCAGCTACTGGGGACAGGCCCCCTACGAGCAGTACTTC
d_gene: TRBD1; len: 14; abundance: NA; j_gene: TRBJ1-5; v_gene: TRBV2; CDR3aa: CASSAGGGNQPQHF; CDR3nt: TGTGCCAGCAGTGCAGGGGGCGGCAATCAGCCCCAGCATTTT
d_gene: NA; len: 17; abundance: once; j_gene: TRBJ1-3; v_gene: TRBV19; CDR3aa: CASTLDTSRVSGNTIYF; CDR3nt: TGTGCCAGTACCCTAGATACATCCCGGGTTTCTGGAAACACCATATATTTT
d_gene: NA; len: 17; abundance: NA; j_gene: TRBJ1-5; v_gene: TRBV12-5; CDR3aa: CASGLVTGRDSNQPQHF; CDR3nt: TGTGCTAGTGGTTTGGTTACAGGAAGGGATAGCAATCAGCCCCAGCATTTT
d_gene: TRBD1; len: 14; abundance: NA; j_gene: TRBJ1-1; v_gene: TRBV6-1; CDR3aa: CASSESQGGTEAFF; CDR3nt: TGTGCCAGCAGTGAATCTCAGGGGGGCACTGAAGCTTTCTTT
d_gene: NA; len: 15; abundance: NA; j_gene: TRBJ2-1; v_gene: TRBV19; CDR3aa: CASSLTGTRANEQFF; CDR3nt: TGTGCCAGTAGTCTAACCGGGACAAGGGCAAATGAGCAGTTCTTC
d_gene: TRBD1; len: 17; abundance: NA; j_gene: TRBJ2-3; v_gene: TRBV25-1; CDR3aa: CASSDPGGTGGTDTQYF; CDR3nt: TGTGCCAGCAGTGACCCCGGGGGGACAGGGGGGACAGATACGCAGTATTTT
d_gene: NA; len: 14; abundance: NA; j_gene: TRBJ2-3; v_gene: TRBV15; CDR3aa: CATSGAMLTDTQYF; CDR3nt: TGTGCCACCAGCGGGGCGATGTTGACAGATACGCAGTATTTT